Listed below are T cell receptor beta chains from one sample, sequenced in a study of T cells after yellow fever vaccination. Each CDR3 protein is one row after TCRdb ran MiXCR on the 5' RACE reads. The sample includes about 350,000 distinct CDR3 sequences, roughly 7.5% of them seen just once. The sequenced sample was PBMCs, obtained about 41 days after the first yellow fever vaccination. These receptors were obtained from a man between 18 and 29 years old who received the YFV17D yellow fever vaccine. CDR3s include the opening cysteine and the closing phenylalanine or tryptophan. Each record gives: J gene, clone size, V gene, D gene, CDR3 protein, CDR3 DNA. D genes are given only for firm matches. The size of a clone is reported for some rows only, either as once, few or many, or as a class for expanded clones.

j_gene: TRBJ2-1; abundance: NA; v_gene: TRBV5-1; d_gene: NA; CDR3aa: CASSFGTFGNEQFF; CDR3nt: TGCGCCAGCAGCTTCGGGACCTTTGGCAATGAGCAGTTCTTC
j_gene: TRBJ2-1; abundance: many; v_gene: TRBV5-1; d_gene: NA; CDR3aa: CASSLLSGQSSYNEQFF; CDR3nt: TGCGCCAGCAGCTTGCTATCTGGACAGAGCTCCTACAATGAGCAGTTCTTC
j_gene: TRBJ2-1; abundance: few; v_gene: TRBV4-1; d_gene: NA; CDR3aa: CASSPLGGGTDNEQFF; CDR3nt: TGCGCCAGCAGCCCCCTAGGGGGGGGGACCGACAATGAGCAGTTCTTC
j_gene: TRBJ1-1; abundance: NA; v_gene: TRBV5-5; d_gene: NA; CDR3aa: CASSLAGRSGTEAFF; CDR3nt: TGTGCCAGCAGCTTGGCCGGCAGGTCGGGCACTGAAGCTTTCTTT
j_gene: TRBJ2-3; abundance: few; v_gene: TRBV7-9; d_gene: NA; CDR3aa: CASSSWDARGTDTQYF; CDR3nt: TGTGCCAGCAGCTCTTGGGACGCAAGGGGTACAGATACGCAGTATTTT
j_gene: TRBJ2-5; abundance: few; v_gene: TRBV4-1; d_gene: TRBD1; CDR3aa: CASSQGQGAEETQYF; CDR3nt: TGCGCCAGCAGCCAGGGGCAGGGGGCTGAAGAGACCCAGTACTTC
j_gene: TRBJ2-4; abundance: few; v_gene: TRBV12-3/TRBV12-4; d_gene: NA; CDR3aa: CASSFVLENIQYF; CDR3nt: TGTGCCAGCAGTTTTGTTTTAGAAAACATTCAGTACTTC
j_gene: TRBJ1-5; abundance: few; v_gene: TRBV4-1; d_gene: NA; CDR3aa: CASSQDGTGYSNQPQHF; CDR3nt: TGCGCCAGCAGCCAAGATGGCACCGGGTATAGCAATCAGCCCCAGCATTTT
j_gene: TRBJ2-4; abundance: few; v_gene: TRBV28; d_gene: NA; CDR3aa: CASRADGNIQYF; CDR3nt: TGTGCCAGCAGAGCGGACGGAAACATTCAGTACTTC
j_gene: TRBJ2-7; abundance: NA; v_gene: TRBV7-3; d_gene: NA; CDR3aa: CASSYGLESQALTCEQYF; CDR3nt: TGTGCCAGCAGCTACGGCCTTGAGAGTCAGGCTCTCACCTGCGAGCAGTACTTC
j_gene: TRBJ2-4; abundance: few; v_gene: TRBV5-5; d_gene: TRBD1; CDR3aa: CASSFGDSRRLKNIQYF; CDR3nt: TGTGCCAGCAGCTTTGGGGACAGTCGTCGCCTTAAAAACATTCAGTACTTC
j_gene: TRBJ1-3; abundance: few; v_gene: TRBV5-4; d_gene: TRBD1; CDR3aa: CASSSLTGTGTNTIYF; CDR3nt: TGTGCCAGCAGCTCCTTGACCGGGACAGGGACCAACACCATATATTTT
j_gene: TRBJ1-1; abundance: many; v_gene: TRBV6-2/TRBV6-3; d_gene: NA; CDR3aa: CASCRRNTEAFF; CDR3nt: TGTGCCAGTTGCAGGCGAAACACTGAAGCTTTCTTT
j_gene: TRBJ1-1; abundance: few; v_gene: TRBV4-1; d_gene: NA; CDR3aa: CASSPSPLNTEAFF; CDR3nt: TGCGCCAGCAGCCCGAGCCCTCTGAACACTGAAGCTTTCTTT
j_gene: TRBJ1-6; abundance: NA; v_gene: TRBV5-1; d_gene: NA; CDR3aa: CASSLEGVDSPLHF; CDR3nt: TGCGCCAGCAGCTTGGAAGGGGTTGATTCACCCCTCCACTTT
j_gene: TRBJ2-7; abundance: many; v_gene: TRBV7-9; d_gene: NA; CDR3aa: CASSLAGYSYEQYF; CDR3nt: TGTGCCAGCAGCTTAGCGGGTTACTCCTACGAGCAGTACTTC
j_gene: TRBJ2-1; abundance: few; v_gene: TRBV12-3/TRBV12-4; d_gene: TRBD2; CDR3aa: CASSPSDSGGNNEQFF; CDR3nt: TGTGCCAGCAGCCCCTCAGATAGCGGGGGAAACAATGAGCAGTTCTTC
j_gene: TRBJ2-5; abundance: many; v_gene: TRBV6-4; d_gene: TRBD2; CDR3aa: CASSLIAGAGETQYF; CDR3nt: TGTGCCAGCAGTCTTATAGCGGGGGCCGGGGAGACCCAGTACTTC
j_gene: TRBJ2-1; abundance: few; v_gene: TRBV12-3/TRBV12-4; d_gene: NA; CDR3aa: CASSRPSSAGMFNEQFF; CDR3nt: TGTGCCAGCAGTCGCCCCTCCTCGGCAGGGATGTTCAATGAGCAGTTCTTC
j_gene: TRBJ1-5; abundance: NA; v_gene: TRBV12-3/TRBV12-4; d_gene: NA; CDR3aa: CASSWYPQPQHF; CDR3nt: TGTGCCAGCAGTTGGTACCCTCAGCCCCAGCATTTT
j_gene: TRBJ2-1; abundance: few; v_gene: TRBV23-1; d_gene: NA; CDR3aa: CASVRWARSYNEQFF; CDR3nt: TGCGCCAGCGTCCGTTGGGCGAGGTCCTACAATGAGCAGTTCTTC
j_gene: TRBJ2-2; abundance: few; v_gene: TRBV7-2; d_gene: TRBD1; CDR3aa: CASSPGGKSAGELFF; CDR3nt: TGTGCCAGCAGCCCAGGGGGTAAATCCGCCGGGGAGCTGTTTTTT
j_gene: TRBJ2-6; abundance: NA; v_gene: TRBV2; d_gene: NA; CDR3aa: CATPLSGANVLTF; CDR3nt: TGTGCCACCCCACTCTCTGGGGCCAACGTCCTGACTTTC
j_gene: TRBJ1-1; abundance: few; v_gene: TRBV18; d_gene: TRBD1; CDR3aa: CASSPPGTGALNTEAFF; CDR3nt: TGTGCCAGCTCACCACCTGGGACAGGGGCCCTGAACACTGAAGCTTTCTTT
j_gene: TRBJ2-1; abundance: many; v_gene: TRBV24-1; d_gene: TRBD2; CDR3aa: CATSDLTSGGALGEQFF; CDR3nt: TGTGCCACCAGTGACCTGACTAGCGGGGGCGCCCTTGGAGAGCAGTTCTTC
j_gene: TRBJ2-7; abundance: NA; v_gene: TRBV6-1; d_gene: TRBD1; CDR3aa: CASSIHRGLDEQYF; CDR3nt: TGTGCCAGCAGTATCCACAGGGGGCTGGACGAGCAGTACTTC
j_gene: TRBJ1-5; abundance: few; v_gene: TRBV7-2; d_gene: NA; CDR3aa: CASSTQRNQPQHF; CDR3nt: TGTGCCAGCAGTACTCAGCGGAATCAGCCCCAGCATTTT
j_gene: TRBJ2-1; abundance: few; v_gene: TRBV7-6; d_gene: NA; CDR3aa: CASSRGTSYNEQFF; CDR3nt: TGTGCCAGCAGCCGCGGGACTTCTTACAATGAGCAGTTCTTC
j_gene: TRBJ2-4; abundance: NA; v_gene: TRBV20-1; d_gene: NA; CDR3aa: CSAKRAKNIQYF; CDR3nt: TGCAGTGCTAAGAGGGCCAAAAACATTCAGTACTTC
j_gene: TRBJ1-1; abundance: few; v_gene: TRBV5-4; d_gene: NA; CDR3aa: CASSLAERGQTEAFF; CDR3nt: TGTGCCAGCAGCTTGGCCGAACGTGGACAGACTGAAGCTTTCTTT
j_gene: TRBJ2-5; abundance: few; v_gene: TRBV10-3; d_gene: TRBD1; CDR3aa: CATEGGDRAPGTQYF; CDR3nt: TGTGCCACCGAAGGAGGGGACAGGGCTCCGGGGACCCAGTACTTC
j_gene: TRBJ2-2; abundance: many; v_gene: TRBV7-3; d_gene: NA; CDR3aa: CASSPTPGEAGELFF; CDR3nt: TGTGCCAGCAGCCCAACCCCGGGGGAAGCCGGGGAGCTGTTTTTT
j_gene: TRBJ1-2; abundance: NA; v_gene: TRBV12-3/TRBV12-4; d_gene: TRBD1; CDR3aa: CASSPRAGGILIYGYTF; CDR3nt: TGTGCCAGCAGTCCTAGGGCAGGGGGCATCCTTATCTATGGCTACACCTTC
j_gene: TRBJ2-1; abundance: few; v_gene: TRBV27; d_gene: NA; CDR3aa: CASSFRDSNNEQFF; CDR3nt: TGTGCCAGCAGTTTCCGTGACAGCAACAATGAGCAGTTCTTC
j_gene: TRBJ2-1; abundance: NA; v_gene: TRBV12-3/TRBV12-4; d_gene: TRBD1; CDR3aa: CASSLRQGVNNEQFF; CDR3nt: TGTGCCAGCAGTTTAAGACAGGGAGTCAACAATGAGCAGTTCTTC
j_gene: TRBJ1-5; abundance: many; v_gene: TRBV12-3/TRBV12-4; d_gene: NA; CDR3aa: CASSLALGGNQPQHF; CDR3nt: TGTGCCAGCAGTTTAGCTCTAGGGGGCAATCAGCCCCAGCATTTT
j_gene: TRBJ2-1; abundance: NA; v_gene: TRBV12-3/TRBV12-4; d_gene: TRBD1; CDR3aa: CASRVRDRGRMNEQFF; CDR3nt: TGTGCCAGCAGGGTAAGGGACAGGGGGCGGATGAATGAGCAGTTCTTC
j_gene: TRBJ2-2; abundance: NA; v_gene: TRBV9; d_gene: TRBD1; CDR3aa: CASSGTGWNTGELFF; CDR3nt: TGTGCCAGCAGCGGGACAGGTTGGAACACCGGGGAGCTGTTTTTT
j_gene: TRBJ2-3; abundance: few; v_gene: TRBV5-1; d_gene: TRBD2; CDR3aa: CASSFGASGSTDTQYF; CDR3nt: TGTGCCAGCAGCTTCGGCGCTAGCGGATCTACAGATACGCAGTATTTT
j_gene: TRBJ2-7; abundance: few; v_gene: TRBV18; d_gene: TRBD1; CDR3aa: CASSPRDAGGEQYF; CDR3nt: TGTGCCAGCTCACCACGGGACGCAGGGGGCGAGCAGTACTTC
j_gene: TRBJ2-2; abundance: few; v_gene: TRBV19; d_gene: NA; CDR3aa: CASTSRGGELFF; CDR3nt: TGTGCCAGTACCTCCAGAGGCGGGGAGCTGTTTTTT
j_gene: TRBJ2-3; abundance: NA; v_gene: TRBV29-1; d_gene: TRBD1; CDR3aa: CSVRTGSTDTQYF; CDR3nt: TGCAGCGTGCGGACAGGGAGCACAGATACGCAGTATTTT
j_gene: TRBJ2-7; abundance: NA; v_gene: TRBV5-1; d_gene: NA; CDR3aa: CASSLGPVEAYEQYF; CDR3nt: TGCGCCAGCAGCTTGGGGCCAGTAGAAGCCTACGAGCAGTACTTC
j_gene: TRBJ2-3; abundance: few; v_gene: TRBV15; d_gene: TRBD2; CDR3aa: CATSGGGAADTQYF; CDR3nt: TGTGCCACCAGCGGCGGGGGGGCCGCAGATACGCAGTATTTT
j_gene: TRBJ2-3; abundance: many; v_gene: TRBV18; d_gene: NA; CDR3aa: CASSPGHTDTQYF; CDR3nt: TGTGCCAGCTCACCAGGCCACACAGATACGCAGTATTTT
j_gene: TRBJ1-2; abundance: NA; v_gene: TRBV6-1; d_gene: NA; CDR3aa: CASTSTGGGPIYGYTF; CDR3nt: TGTGCCAGCACCTCGACAGGCGGGGGGCCTATATATGGCTACACCTTC
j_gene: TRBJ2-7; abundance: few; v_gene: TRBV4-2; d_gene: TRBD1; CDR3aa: CASSPPGQGVREQYF; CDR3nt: TGTGCCAGCAGCCCGCCGGGACAGGGAGTTCGCGAGCAGTACTTC